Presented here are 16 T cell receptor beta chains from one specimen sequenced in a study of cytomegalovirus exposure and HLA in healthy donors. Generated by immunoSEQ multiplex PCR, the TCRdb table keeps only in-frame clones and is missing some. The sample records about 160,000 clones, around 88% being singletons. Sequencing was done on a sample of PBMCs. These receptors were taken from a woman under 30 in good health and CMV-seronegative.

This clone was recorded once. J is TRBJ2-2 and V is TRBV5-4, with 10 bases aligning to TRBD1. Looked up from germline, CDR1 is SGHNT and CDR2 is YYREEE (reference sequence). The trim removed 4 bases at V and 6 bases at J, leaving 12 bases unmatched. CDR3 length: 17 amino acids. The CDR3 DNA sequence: TGTGCCAGCAGCCCTTTTCTCCCGGGACAGGGGCCCGGGGAGCTGTTTTTT. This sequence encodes CASSPFLPGQGPGELFF.

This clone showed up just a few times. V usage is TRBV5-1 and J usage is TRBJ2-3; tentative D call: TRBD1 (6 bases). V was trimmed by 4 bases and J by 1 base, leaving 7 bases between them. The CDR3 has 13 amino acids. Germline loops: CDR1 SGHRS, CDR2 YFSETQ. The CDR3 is CASSPGGTDTQYF. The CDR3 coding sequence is TGCGCCAGCAGCCCAGGGGGCACAGATACGCAGTATTTT.

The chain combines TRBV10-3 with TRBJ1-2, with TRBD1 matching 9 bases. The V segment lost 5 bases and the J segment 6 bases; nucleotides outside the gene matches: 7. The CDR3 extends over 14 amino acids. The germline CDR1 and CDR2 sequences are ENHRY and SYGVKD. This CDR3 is CAISPGQGLNGYTF. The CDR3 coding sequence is TGTGCCATCAGTCCGGGACAGGGCCTTAATGGCTACACCTTC.

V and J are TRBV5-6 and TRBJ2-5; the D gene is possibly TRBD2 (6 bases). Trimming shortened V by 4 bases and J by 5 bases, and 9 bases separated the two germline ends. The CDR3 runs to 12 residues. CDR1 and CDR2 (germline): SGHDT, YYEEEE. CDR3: CASSQSGETQYF. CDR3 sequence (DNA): TGTGCCAGCAGCCAAAGCGGGGAGACCCAGTACTTC. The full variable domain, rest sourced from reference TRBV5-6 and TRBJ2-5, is DAGVTQSPTHLIKTRGQQVTLRCSPKSGHDTVSWYQQALGQGPQFIFQYYEEEERQRGNFPDRFSGHQFPNYSSELNVNALLLGDSALYLCASSQSGETQYFGPGTRLLVL.

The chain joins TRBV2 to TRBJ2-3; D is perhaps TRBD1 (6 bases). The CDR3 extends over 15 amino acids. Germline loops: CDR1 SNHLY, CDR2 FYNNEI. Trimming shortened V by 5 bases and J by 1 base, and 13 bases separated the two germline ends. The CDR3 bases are TGTGCCAGCAGTCCGCAGGGGCCCCGCACAGATACGCAGTATTTT. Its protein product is CASSPQGPRTDTQYF.

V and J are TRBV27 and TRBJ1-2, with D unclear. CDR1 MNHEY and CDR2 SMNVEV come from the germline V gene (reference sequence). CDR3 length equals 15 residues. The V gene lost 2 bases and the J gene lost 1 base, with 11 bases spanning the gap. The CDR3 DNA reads TGTGCCAGCAGTTTAGGTCGGCGGGGTAACTATGGCTACACCTTC. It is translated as CASSLGRRGNYGYTF.

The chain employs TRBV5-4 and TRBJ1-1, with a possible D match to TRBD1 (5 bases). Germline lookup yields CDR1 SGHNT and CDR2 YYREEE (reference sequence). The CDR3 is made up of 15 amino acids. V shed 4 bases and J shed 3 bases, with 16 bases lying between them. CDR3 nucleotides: TGTGCCAGCAGCGGGGGGACTAGAGCGGACACTGAAGCTTTCTTT. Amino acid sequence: CASSGGTRADTEAFF.

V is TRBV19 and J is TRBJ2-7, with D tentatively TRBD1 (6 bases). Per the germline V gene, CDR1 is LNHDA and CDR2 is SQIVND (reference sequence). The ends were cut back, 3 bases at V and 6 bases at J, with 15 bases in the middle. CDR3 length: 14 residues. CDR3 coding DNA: TGTGCCAGTAGTATCGGGCCTGACAGGCCCGAGCAGTACTTC. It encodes CASSIGPDRPEQYF.

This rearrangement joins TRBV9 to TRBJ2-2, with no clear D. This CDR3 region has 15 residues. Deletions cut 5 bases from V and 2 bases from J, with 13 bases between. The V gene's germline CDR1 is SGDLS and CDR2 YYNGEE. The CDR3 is CASSYQLLNTGELFF. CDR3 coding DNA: TGTGCCAGCAGTTATCAACTCCTAAACACCGGGGAGCTGTTTTTT.

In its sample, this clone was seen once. CDR3 protein: CASSLLAGVEQFF. The CDR3 DNA reads TGTGCCAGCAGTTTGCTAGCGGGTGTTGAGCAGTTCTTC. The chain has TRBV27 and TRBJ2-1, with TRBD2 identical over 8 bases. The junction had 4 bases not matched to a gene; V was cut back by 3 bases and J by 9 bases. This CDR3 comprises 13 residues. CDR1 and CDR2 from the germline V gene are MNHEY and SMNVEV (reference sequence).

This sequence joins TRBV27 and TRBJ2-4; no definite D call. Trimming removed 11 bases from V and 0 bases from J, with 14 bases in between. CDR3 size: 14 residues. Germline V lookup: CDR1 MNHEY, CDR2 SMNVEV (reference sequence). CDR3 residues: CASSSPLAKNIQYF. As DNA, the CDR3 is TGTGCCTCCTCGTCCCCACTAGCCAAAAACATTCAGTACTTC.

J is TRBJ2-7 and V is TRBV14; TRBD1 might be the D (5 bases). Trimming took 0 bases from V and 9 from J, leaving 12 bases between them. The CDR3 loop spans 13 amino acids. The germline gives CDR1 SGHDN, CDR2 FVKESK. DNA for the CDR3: TGTGCCAGCAGCCAAGATCTGGAGACAGTGCAGTACTTC. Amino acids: CASSQDLETVQYF.

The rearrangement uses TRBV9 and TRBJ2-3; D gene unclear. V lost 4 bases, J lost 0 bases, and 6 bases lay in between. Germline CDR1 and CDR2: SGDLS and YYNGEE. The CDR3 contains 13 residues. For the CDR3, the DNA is TGTGCCAGCAGCTTGACTAGCACAGATACGCAGTATTTT. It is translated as CASSLTSTDTQYF.

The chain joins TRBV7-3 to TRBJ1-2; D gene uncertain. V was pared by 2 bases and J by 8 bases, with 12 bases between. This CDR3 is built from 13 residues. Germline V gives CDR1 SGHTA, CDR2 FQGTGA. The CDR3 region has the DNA TGTGCCAGCAGCTTAGTGGAGGGTTACGGCTACACCTTC. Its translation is CASSLVEGYGYTF.

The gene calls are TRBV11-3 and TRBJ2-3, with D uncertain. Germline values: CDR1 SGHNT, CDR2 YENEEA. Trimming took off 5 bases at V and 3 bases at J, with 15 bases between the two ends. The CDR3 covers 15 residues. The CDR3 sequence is CASSLPRGTTDTQYF. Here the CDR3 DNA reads TGTGCCAGCAGCCTCCCGCGCGGTACAACAGATACGCAGTATTTT.

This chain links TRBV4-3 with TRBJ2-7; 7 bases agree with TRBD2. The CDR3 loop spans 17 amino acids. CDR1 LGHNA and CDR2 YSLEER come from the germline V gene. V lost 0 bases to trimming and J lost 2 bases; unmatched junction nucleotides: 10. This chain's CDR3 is CASSQDGYGGGAYEQYF. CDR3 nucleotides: TGCGCCAGCAGCCAAGATGGGTACGGGGGAGGGGCCTACGAGCAGTACTTC.